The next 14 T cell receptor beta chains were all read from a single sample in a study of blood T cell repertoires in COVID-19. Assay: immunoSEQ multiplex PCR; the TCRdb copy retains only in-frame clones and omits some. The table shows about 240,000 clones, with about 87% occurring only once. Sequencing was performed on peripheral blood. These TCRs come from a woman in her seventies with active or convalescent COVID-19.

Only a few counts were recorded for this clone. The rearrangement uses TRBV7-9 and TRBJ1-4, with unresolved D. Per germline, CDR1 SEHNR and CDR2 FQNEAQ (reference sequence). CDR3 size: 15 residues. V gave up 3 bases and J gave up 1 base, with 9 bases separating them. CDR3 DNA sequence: TGTGCCAGCAGCTTGTACAACCTAACTAATGAAAAACTGTTTTTT. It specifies CASSLYNLTNEKLFF.

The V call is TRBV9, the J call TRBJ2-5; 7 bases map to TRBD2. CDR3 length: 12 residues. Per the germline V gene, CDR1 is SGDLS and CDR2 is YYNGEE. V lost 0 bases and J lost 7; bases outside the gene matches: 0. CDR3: CASSVGGGTQYF. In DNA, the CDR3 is TGTGCCAGCAGCGTAGGGGGGGGGACCCAGTACTTC.

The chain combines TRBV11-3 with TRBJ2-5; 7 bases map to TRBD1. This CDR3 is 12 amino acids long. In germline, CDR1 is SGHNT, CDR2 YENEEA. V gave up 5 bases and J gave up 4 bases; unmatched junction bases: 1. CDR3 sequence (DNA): TGTGCCAGCAGCGCAGGGGGAGAGACCCAGTACTTC. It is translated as CASSAGGETQYF.

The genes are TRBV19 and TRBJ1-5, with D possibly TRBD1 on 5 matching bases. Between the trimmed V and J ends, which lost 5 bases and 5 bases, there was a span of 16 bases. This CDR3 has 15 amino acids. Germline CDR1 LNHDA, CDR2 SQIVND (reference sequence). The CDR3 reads CASSAWTNIYQPQHF. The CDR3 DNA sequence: TGTGCCAGTAGTGCCTGGACAAACATATATCAGCCCCAGCATTTT.

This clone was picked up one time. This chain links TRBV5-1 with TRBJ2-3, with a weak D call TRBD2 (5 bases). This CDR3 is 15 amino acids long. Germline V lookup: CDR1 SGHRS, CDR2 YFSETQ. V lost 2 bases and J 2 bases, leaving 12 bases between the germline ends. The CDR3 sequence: CASSFGRGYTDTQYF. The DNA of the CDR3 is TGCGCCAGCAGCTTTGGACGGGGATACACAGATACGCAGTATTTT.

The chain's CDR3 is CASSSGIRVAGNTIYF. The DNA for the CDR3 is TGTGCCAGCAGCTCGGGGATAAGAGTGGCTGGAAACACCATATATTTT. The chain joins TRBV5-8 to TRBJ1-3; D is uncertain. The CDR3 has 16 residues. Trimming removed 3 bases from V and 2 bases from J, with 15 bases in between. Per the germline V gene, CDR1 is SGHTS and CDR2 is YDEGEE. The entire variable domain, with the rest obtained from reference TRBV5-8 and TRBJ1-3, is as follows: EAGVTQSPTHLIKTRGQQATLRCSPISGHTSVYWYQQALGLGLQFLLWYDEGEERNRGNFPPRFSGRQFPNYSSELNVNALELEDSALYLCASSSGIRVAGNTIYFGEGSWLTVV.

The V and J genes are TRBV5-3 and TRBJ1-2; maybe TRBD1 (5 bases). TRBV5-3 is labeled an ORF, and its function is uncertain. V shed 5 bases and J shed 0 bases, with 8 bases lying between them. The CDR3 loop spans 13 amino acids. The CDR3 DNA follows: TGTGCCAGAAGGGGCAGGGCTAACTATGGCTACACCTTC. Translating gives CARRGRANYGYTF.

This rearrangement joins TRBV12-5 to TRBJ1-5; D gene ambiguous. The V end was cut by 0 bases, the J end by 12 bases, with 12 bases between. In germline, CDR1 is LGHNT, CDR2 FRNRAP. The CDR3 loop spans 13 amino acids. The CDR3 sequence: CASGLVLVILQHF. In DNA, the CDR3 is TGTGCTAGTGGTTTGGTACTCGTTATCCTCCAGCATTTT.

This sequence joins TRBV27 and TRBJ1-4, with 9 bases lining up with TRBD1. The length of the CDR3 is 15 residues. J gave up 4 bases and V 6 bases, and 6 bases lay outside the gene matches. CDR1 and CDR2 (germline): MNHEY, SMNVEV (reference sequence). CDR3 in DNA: TGTGCCAGCAGGGGACAGGGTTTCGTTAATGAAAAACTGTTTTTT. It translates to CASRGQGFVNEKLFF.

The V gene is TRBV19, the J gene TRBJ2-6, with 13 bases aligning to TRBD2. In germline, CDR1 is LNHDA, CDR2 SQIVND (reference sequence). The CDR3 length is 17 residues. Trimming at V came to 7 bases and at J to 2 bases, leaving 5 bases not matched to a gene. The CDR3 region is CASTTGTSGAGANVLTF. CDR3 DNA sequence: TGTGCCAGTACGACCGGGACTAGCGGGGCTGGGGCCAACGTCCTGACTTTC.

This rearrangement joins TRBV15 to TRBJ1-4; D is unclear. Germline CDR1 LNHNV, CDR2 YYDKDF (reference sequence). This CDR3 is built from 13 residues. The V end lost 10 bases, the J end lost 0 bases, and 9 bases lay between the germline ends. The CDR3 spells CAIGRPTNEKLFF. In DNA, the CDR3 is TGTGCCATTGGGCGTCCAACTAATGAAAAACTGTTTTTT.

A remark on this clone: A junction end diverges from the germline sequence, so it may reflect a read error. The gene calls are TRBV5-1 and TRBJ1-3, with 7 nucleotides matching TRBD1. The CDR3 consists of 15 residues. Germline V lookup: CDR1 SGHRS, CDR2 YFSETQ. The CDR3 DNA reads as TGCGCCAGCAGCCCGACAGGGTTAATTGGAGACACCATATATTTT. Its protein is CASSPTGLIGDTIYF.

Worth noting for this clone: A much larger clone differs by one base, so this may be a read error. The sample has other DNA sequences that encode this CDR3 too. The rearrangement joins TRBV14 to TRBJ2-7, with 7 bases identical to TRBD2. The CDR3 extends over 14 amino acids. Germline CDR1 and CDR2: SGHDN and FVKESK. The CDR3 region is CASSQGRAYYEQYF. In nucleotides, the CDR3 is TGTGCCAGCAGTCAAGGGAGGGCCTACTACGAGCAGTACTTC. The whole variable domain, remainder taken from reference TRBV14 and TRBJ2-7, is EAGVTQFPSHSVIEKGQTVTLRCDPISGHDNLYWYRRVMGKEIKFLLHFVKESKQDESGMPNNRFLAERTGGTYSTLKVQPAELEDSGVYFCASSQGRAYYEQYFGPGTRLTVT.

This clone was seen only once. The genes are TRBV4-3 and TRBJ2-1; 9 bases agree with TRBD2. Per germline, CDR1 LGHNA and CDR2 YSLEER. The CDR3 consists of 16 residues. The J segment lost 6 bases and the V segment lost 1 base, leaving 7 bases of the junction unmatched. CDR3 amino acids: CASSQGRSGGRNEQFF. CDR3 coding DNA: TGCGCCAGCAGCCAAGGAAGAAGCGGGGGGCGCAATGAGCAGTTCTTC.